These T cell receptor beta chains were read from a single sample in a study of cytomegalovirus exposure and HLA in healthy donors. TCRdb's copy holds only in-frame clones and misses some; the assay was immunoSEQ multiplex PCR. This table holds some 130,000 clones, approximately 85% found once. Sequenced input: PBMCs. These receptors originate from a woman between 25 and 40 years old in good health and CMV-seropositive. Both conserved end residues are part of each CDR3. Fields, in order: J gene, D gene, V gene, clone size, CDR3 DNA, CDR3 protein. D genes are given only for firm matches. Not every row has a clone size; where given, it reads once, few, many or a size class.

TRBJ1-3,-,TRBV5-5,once,TGTGCCAGCGGTTCCGGGGAAAACACCATATATTTT,CASGSGENTIYF
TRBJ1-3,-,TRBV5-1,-,TGCGCCAGCAGCCCCTTAGGGGCTGGAAACACCATATATTTT,CASSPLGAGNTIYF
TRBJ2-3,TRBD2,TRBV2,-,TGTGCCAGCGGACTAGCGGGGGGGCGGGGTGATACGCAGTATTTT,CASGLAGGRGDTQYF
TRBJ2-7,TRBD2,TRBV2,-,TGTGCCAGCACCGTCCCTACGGCGGGAGACCTTTACGAGCAGTACTTC,CASTVPTAGDLYEQYF
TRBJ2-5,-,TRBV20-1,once,TGCAGTGCTAGACCTCTTGAGACCCAGTACTTC,CSARPLETQYF
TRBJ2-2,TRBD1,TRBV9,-,TGTGCCAGCAGCGTAACAGGACAGGGCAACACCGGGGAGCTGTTTTTT,CASSVTGQGNTGELFF
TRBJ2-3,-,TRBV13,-,TGTGCCAGCAGCTTTGCGGCTATGACGGCTTCCCCCACAGATACGCAGTATTTT,CASSFAAMTASPTDTQYF
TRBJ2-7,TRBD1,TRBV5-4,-,TGTGCCAGCAGCTTCGAGGGGGCGAGGGAGCAGTACTTC,CASSFEGAREQYF
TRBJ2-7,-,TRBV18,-,TGTGCCAGCTCCCTGGGACATCTGGTGAGATACGAGCAGTACTTC,CASSLGHLVRYEQYF
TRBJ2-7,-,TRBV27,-,TGTGCCAGCAGTTTTGTGGGGGGACGGGACTACGAGCAGTACTTC,CASSFVGGRDYEQYF
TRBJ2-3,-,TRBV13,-,TGTGCCAGCAGCTTAGCTAGCGAGTATTCTTTAAGCACAGATACGCAGTATTTT,CASSLASEYSLSTDTQYF
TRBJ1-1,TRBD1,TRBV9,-,TGTGCCAGCCGCCCGGGACAGGGACTGAACACTGAAGCTTTCTTT,CASRPGQGLNTEAFF
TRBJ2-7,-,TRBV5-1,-,TGCGCCAGCAGCTTGGTCCAGGCCGCCGAGCAGTACTTC,CASSLVQAAEQYF
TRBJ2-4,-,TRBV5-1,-,TGCGCCAGCAGTAATGCGACAGCTGGCATTCAGTACTTC,CASSNATAGIQYF
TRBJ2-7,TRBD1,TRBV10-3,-,TGTGCCATCAGTGAGTGGACAGGGGCAAGCTCCTACGAGCAGTACTTC,CAISEWTGASSYEQYF
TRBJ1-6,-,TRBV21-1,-,TGTGCCAGCAGCAAAGACAGTTCACCCCTCCACTTT,CASSKDSSPLHF
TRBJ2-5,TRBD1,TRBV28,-,TGTGCCAGCAGCCCAGGGGGCGCGGAGACCCAGTACTTC,CASSPGGAETQYF
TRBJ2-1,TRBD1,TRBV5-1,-,TGCGCCAGCAGCGCCGACAGGGATTGGGAGCAGTTCTTC,CASSADRDWEQFF
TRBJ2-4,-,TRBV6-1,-,TGTGCCAGCAGGGAACTGTCTTCCAAAAACATTCAGTACTTC,CASRELSSKNIQYF
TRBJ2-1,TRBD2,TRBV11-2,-,TGTGCCAGCAGCCTGGGACTAGCGGTGGAGCAGTTCTTC,CASSLGLAVEQFF
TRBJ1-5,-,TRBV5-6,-,TGTGCCAGCAGCTTGGGAATCGGCCCGGGGCCCCAGCATTTT,CASSLGIGPGPQHF
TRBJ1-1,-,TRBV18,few,TGTGCCAGCTCACCTGCATCGACGGGGAACACTGAAGCTTTCTTT,CASSPASTGNTEAFF
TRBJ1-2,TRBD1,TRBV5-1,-,TGCGCCAGCAGCTCGGACGGGACAGCAGGCTACACCTTC,CASSSDGTAGYTF
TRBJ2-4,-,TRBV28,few,TGTGCCAGCAGTCCAACCGCCGGACAGTACCTTACGAGGGGCAAAAACATTCAGTACTTC,CASSPTAGQYLTRGKNIQYF
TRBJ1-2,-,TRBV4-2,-,TGTGCCAGCAGCCAAGACTTAGAGGTACCAGGGGACCTTGGCTACACCTTC,CASSQDLEVPGDLGYTF
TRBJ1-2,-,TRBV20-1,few,TGCAGTGCCTCTGGAGTAAATGGCTACACCTTC,CSASGVNGYTF
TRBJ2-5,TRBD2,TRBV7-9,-,TGTGCCAGCAGCACTTACGGACTAGCGGGACTGGAGACCCAGTACTTC,CASSTYGLAGLETQYF
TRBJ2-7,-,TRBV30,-,TGTGCCTGGCAGGGGCTGGGCGAGCAGTACTTC,CAWQGLGEQYF
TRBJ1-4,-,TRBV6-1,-,TGTGCCAGCAGTGTTCGTATACCAGCAACTAATGAAAAACTGTTTTTT,CASSVRIPATNEKLFF
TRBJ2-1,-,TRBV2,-,TGTGCCAGCATCAGGGAGGCATCCTACAATGAGCAGTTCTTC,CASIREASYNEQFF
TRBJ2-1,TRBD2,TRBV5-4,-,TGTGCCAGCAGCTTAAAAAGCGGGGATAATGAGCAGTTCTTC,CASSLKSGDNEQFF
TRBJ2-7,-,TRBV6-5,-,TGTGCCAGCAGGAACCCAGGGTTCTCCTACGAGCAGTACTTC,CASRNPGFSYEQYF
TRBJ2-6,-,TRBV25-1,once,TGTGCCAGCAGTGGTCTGTCCGGGGCCAACGTCCTGACTTTC,CASSGLSGANVLTF
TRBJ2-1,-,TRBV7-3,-,TGTGCCAGCAGCTCGGCCAGAGCCACCCAAGGGGATGAGCAGTTCTTC,CASSSARATQGDEQFF
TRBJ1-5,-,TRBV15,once,TGTGCCACCAGCAGAGATCAAACAGAGTATCAGCCCCAGCATTTT,CATSRDQTEYQPQHF
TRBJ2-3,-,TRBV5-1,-,TGCGCCAGCAGCTTGTGGTCAGGAGATACGCAGTATTTT,CASSLWSGDTQYF
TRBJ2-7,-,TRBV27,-,TGTGCCAGCAGTCGGAGCCTTCAATACGAGCAGTACTTC,CASSRSLQYEQYF
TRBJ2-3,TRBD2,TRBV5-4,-,TGTGCCAGCAGCTTCCCTAGCGGGAGCTCAGATACGCAGTATTTT,CASSFPSGSSDTQYF
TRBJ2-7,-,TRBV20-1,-,TGCAGTGCCAGACTAGTCTACGAGCAGTACTTC,CSARLVYEQYF
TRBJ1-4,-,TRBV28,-,TGTGCCAGCAGTTTGAGGGGCTGGGGGCGAGATGAAAAACTGTTTTTT,CASSLRGWGRDEKLFF
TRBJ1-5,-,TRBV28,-,TGTGCCAGCAGTTCAGGGGCCCGTGGGGCCCAGCATTTT,CASSSGARGAQHF
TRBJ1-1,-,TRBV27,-,TGTGCCAGCAGTTTCCCTCCCCGACAGGTCGAAGGGAACACTGAAGCTTTCTTT,CASSFPPRQVEGNTEAFF
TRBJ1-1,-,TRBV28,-,TGTGCCAGCAGTCAGGAAGGGGACACTGAAGCTTTCTTT,CASSQEGDTEAFF
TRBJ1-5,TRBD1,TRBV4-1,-,TGCGCCAGCAGCCACCACCCTAGGACAGGGGGAGGTGGCAATCAGCCCCAGCATTTT,CASSHHPRTGGGGNQPQHF
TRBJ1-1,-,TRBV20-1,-,TGCAGTGCGAGGGTTATCACTGAAGCTTTCTTT,CSARVITEAFF
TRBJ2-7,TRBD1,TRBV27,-,TGTGCCAGCAGAATACTCGGACAGGGGGGCACCTACGAGCAGTACTTC,CASRILGQGGTYEQYF
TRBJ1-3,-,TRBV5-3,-,TGTGCCAGAAGCTTCGAGTCAGGGGCTGGAAACACCATATATTTT,CARSFESGAGNTIYF
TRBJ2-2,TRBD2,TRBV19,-,TGTGCCAGTAGTAGCCGGGGGGCCGGGGAGCTGTTTTTT,CASSSRGAGELFF
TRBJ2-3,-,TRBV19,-,TGTGCCAGTAGTATGGCAGGGGCTGATACGCAGTATTTT,CASSMAGADTQYF
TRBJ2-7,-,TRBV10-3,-,TGTGCCATCAGGGACATCTACGAGCAGTACTTC,CAIRDIYEQYF
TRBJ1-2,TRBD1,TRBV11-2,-,TGTGCCAGCAGCCGCGGACAGGGGGAAGGCTACACCTTC,CASSRGQGEGYTF
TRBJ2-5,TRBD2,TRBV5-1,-,TGCGCCAGCAGCTTGGGGACTAGTAAAGAGACCCAGTACTTC,CASSLGTSKETQYF
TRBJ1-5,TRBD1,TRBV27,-,TGTGCCAGCAGTTTCGGGACAGGGCCCAATCAGCCCCAGCATTTT,CASSFGTGPNQPQHF
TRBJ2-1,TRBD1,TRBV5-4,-,TGTGCCAGCAGCTCCACAACCGGGACAGGACACAATGAGCAGTTCTTC,CASSSTTGTGHNEQFF
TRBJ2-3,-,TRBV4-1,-,TGCGCCAGCAGCCAAGATACGGCCGGGGTGGAGGTTTTT,CASSQDTAGVEVF
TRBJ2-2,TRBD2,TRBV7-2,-,TGTGCCAGCAGCCTCGGGGGGGGCGGGGAGCTGTTTTTT,CASSLGGGGELFF
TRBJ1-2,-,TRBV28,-,TGTGCCAGCAGTTTAAGGGGTGGACCCGGCTACACCTTC,CASSLRGGPGYTF
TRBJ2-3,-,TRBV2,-,TGTGCCAGCAGCCCGGGACTTCCTACAGATACGCAGTATTTT,CASSPGLPTDTQYF
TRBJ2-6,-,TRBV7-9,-,TGTGCCAGCAGCTTAGCGTACACAGGGAGCTCTGGGGCCAACGTCCTGACTTTC,CASSLAYTGSSGANVLTF